This T cell receptor beta chain was captured by sequencing in a study of OX40 agonist ivuxolimab in advanced cancers. Looking at the study overall: Three patients responded partially, comprising one with hepatocellular carcinoma and two with cutaneous melanoma.

TCRdb's copy holds only in-frame clones and misses some; the assay was immunoSEQ multiplex PCR. The sample gives around 70,000 clones, over 75% of which show up once; less than 0.65% is in the top ten. Whole-study findings and limits: Low normalized T-cell clonal expansion also characterized some of the nonresponders.

Germline V gene lookup returns CDR1 SEHNR and CDR2 FQNEAQ (reference sequence). This CDR3 has 14 residues. In the case of this clone: The antigen is undetermined.

J is TRBJ2-5 and V is TRBV7-9; D uncertain. The J call is uncertain, as TRBJ2-7 better fits the DNA end. The receptor was derived from an adult with an advanced solid tumor such as melanoma, head and neck, liver or kidney cancer. The sample in question was CD4+ or CD8+ T cells sorted from blood, obtained in a trial of the OX40 agonist ivuxolimab. The CDR3 reads CASSSIGPTYEQYF. The CDR3, as DNA: TGTGCCAGCAGCTCCATCGGACCAACCTACGAGCAGTACTTC.